The 18 T cell receptor beta chains below all came from one sample that was sequenced in a study of T cell responses to AZD1222 COVID-19 vaccine. Here immunoSEQ multiplex PCR was the method, and the copy in TCRdb shows in-frame clones only, minus some. This sample carries fewer than 75,000 clones, over 80% of them seen once, and the ten largest clones take roughly 6%. Sequenced material: peripheral blood, taken 28 days after the second dose of the MenACWY control vaccine. The receptors were gathered from an adult who received the MenACWY meningococcal vaccine as a control.

The gene calls are TRBV4-3 and TRBJ2-3; maybe TRBD1 (5 bases). V gave up 0 bases and J gave up 4 bases, with 14 bases separating them. Germline lookup yields CDR1 LGHNA and CDR2 YSLEER. The CDR3 contains 16 residues. The CDR3 coding sequence is TGCGCCAGCAGCCAAGATCGCCACCCAGGGTCAGATACGCAGTATTTT. As protein: CASSQDRHPGSDTQYF.

The V gene is TRBV4-3, the J gene TRBJ2-3; 11 nucleotides agree with TRBD2. This CDR3 comprises 16 residues. The germline CDR1 and CDR2 sequences are LGHNA and YSLEER. V was pared by 0 bases and J by 4 bases, with 3 bases of the junction left unmatched. The CDR3, as DNA: TGCGCCAGCAGCCAAGAGACTAGCGGGACCGCAGATACGCAGTATTTT. This translates into CASSQETSGTADTQYF.

This chain joins TRBV29-1 and TRBJ1-1, with D possibly being TRBD1 (5 bases). V was pared by 4 bases and J by 3 bases, with 15 bases between. Germline assignment: CDR1 SQVTM and CDR2 ANQGSEA. CDR3 length: 14 residues. DNA for the CDR3: TGCAGCGTTGGACAGAGCGGGTTGGACACTGAAGCTTTCTTT. Its protein product is CSVGQSGLDTEAFF.

This clone occurred a few times. This chain links TRBV6-6 with TRBJ2-7; TRBD1 agrees at 7 bases. The CDR3 length is 15 residues. V dropped 2 bases and J dropped 4; count of bases not matched to a gene: 8. Germline assignment: CDR1 MNHNY and CDR2 SVGAGI (reference sequence). In nucleotides, the CDR3 is TGTGCCAGCAGTTACGTAGGGGGCCCGGTATACGAGCAGTACTTC. This translates into CASSYVGGPVYEQYF.

This chain connects TRBV7-9 to TRBJ2-7; TRBD1 matches at 9 bases. Germline V gene data show CDR1 as SEHNR and CDR2 as FQNEAQ (reference sequence). The V segment lost 8 bases and the J segment 3 bases; nucleotides outside the gene matches: 14. The CDR3 length is 16 residues. CDR3 residues: CASGGQGTRLGYEQYF. The CDR3 DNA reads TGTGCCAGCGGAGGACAGGGGACCCGACTTGGCTACGAGCAGTACTTC.

The CDR3 reads CASTPSRENTEAFF. The CDR3, as DNA: TGTGCCAGCACCCCCAGTAGGGAGAACACTGAAGCTTTCTTT. The chain is built from TRBV7-2 and TRBJ1-1; D gene ambiguous. The CDR3 has 14 amino acids. Germline V gives CDR1 SGHTA, CDR2 FQGNSA. The V end lost 7 bases, the J end lost 1 base, and 13 bases lay between the germline ends.

The chain employs TRBV4-1 and TRBJ2-5, with no clear D. V lost 3 bases, J lost 1 base, and 6 bases lay in between. Germline V gives CDR1 MGHRA, CDR2 YSYEKL. This CDR3 has 13 amino acids. The CDR3 nucleotides read TGCGCCAGCAGCCACGAGAGCCAAGAGACCCAGTACTTC. It specifies CASSHESQETQYF.

The V and J genes are TRBV24-1 and TRBJ2-1; TRBD1 matches at 8 bases. Germline CDR1 and CDR2: KGHDR and SFDVKD. After removal of 1 base from V and 6 bases from J, the junction contained 19 bases not matched to a gene. This CDR3 comprises 20 residues. CDR3 amino acids: CATSDFPQHPRGLTVNEQFF. CDR3 DNA sequence: TGTGCCACCAGTGATTTCCCCCAGCACCCCAGGGGGCTAACGGTCAATGAGCAGTTCTTC.

The rearrangement joins TRBV11-1 to TRBJ1-2; no definite D call. Germline V gene sequence: CDR1 SGHAT, CDR2 FQDESV (reference sequence). V dropped 5 bases and J dropped 5 bases, with 18 bases sitting between them. The CDR3 is made up of 15 amino acids. In DNA form, the CDR3 reads TGTGCCAGCAGCCCCCTGGATCAGCGTCCTTATGGCTACACCTTC. It yields the protein CASSPLDQRPYGYTF.

V is TRBV18 and J is TRBJ2-5; D is uncertain. The CDR3 contains 12 residues. Deletions cut 0 bases from V and 4 bases from J, with 3 bases between. Germline CDR1 and CDR2: KGHSH and LQKENI. The CDR3 here is CASSPPLETQYF. As DNA, the CDR3 is TGTGCCAGCTCACCACCGTTAGAGACCCAGTACTTC.

V usage is TRBV27 and J usage is TRBJ1-5; D uncertain. Trimming left V 8 bases short and J 6 bases short, with 8 bases between. Germline CDR1 and CDR2: MNHEY and SMNVEV (reference sequence). CDR3 size: 11 residues. In DNA form, the CDR3 reads TGTGCCAGCGGTAATCGTCAGCCCCAGCATTTT. This sequence encodes CASGNRQPQHF.

This rearrangement joins TRBV18 to TRBJ2-7; 8 bases match TRBD1. This CDR3 spans 15 amino acids. Germline V gives CDR1 KGHSH, CDR2 LQKENI. Germline trimming cut 3 bases from V and 13 bases from J; bases unmatched to any gene: 17. The CDR3 DNA sequence: TGTGCCAGCTCACCGCCTACGGACGGACAGGGAAAGGTCTACTTC. As protein: CASSPPTDGQGKVYF.

The chain carries TRBV19 and TRBJ1-1; D may be TRBD1 (6 bases). V gave up 4 bases and J gave up 6 bases, with 15 bases separating them. The germline CDR1 and CDR2 sequences are LNHDA and SQIVND (reference sequence). CDR3 size: 14 residues. This CDR3 reads CASSRGVEGAEAFF. CDR3 DNA sequence: TGTGCCAGTAGTAGGGGGGTTGAGGGGGCTGAAGCTTTCTTT.

This clone was seen once. The chain uses TRBV7-8 and TRBJ2-1; 7 nucleotides align to TRBD2. The J segment lost 0 bases and the V segment lost 7 bases, leaving 3 bases of the junction unmatched. The germline V gene encodes CDR1 SGHVS and CDR2 FQNEAQ. The CDR3 extends over 14 amino acids. The CDR3 DNA is TGTGCCAGCACACTAGCGAGCTCCTACAATGAGCAGTTCTTC. As protein: CASTLASSYNEQFF.

This clone was recorded only once. The rearrangement uses TRBV28 and TRBJ2-2; D uncertain. This CDR3 is 16 amino acids long. Germline values: CDR1 MDHEN, CDR2 SYDVKM. Trimming removed 6 bases at V and 2 bases at J, with 16 bases between. The CDR3 bases are TGTGCCAGCAGCCCAGGAGCGTCTAGAAACACCGGGGAGCTGTTTTTT. Translating gives CASSPGASRNTGELFF.

The chain recombines TRBV24-1 with TRBJ1-5, with a tentative D call TRBD1 (5 bases). The CDR3 contains 13 residues. Germline-derived CDR1 and CDR2 are KGHDR and SFDVKD. V lost 5 bases to trimming and J lost 4 bases, with 8 bases between them. The CDR3 region is CATSAGGNQPQHF. CDR3 sequence (DNA): TGTGCCACCAGTGCTGGGGGGAATCAGCCCCAGCATTTT.

The chain carries TRBV4-3 and TRBJ2-7; TRBD1 is a possible D gene (5 bases). CDR3 size: 14 residues. Trimming removed 0 bases from V and 6 bases from J, with 12 bases in between. CDR1 LGHNA and CDR2 YSLEER come from the germline V gene. CDR3 in DNA: TGCGCCAGCAGCCAAGATAGGGCAGGGCGCGAGCAGTACTTC. The encoded protein is CASSQDRAGREQYF.

The CDR3 reads CASSDTSDWTQYF. Here the CDR3 DNA reads TGCGCCAGCAGCGATACTAGCGACTGGACCCAGTACTTC. The genes are TRBV4-1 and TRBJ2-5, with 7 bases lining up with TRBD2. Unmatched junction bases numbered 7, after V lost 5 bases and J lost 7 bases. CDR1 is MGHRA and CDR2 is YSYEKL in the germline V gene. The CDR3 contains 13 residues.